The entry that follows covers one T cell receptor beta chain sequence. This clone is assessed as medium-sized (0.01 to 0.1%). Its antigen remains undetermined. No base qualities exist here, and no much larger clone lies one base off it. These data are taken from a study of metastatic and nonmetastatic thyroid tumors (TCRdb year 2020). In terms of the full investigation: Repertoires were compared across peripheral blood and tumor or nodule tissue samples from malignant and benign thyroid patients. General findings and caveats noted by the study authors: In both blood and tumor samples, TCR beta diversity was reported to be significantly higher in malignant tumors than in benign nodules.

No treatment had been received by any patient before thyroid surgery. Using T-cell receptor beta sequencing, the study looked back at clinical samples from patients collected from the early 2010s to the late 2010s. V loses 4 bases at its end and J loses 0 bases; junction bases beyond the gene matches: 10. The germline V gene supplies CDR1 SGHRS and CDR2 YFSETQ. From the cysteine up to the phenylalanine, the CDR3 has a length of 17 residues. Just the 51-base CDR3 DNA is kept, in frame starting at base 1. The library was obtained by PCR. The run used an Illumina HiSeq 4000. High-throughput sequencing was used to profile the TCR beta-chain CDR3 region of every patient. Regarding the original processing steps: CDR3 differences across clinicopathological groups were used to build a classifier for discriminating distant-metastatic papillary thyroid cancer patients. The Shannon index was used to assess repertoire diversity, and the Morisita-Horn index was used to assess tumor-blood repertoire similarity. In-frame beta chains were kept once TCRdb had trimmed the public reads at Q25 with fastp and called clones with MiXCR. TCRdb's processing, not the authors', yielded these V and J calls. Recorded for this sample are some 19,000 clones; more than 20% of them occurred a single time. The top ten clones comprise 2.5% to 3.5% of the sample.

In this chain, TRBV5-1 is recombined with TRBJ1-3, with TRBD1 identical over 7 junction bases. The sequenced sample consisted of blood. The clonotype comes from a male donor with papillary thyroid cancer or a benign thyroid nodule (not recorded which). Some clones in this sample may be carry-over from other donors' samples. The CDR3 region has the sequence CASSTGPGQSSGNTIYF. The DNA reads TGCGCCAGCAGCACCGGACCGGGACAGAGCTCTGGAAACACCATATATTTT. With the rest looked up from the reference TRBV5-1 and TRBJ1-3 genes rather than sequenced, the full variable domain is KAGVTQTPRYLIKTRGQQVTLSCSPISGHRSVSWYQQTPGQGLQFLFEYFSETQRNKGNFPGRFSGRQFSNSRSEMNVSTLELGDSALYLCASSTGPGQSSGNTIYFGEGSWLTVV.